These 22 T cell receptor beta chains share one sample of origin, sequenced in a study of identical twins. From the 5' RACE reads, TCRdb called clonotypes with MiXCR, one entry per CDR3 protein. The sample comprises about 1.7 million distinct CDR3 sequences, 32% of which are singletons, and 0.25% to 0.3% rests with the top ten. Sequencing was performed on cord blood. The receptors stem from a newborn girl in good health.

This rearrangement joins TRBV12-3 or TRBV12-4 to TRBJ1-1; D is uncertain. The V end was cut by 2 bases, the J end by 4 bases, with 17 bases between. CDR3 size: 16 residues. CDR3 DNA: TGTGCCAGCAGTTTACGGTATGGTTCCCCGAGCACTGAAGCTTTCTTT. Translated: CASSLRYGSPSTEAFF.

V usage is TRBV5-1 and J usage is TRBJ1-2, with 8 bases that match TRBD1. From germline, CDR1 is SGHRS and CDR2 YFSETQ. The CDR3 is 14 amino acids. Trimming took 3 bases from V and 3 from J; bases not matched to a gene: 4. This CDR3 is CASSSQGADYGYTF. Written as DNA, the CDR3 is TGCGCCAGCAGCTCTCAGGGGGCGGACTATGGCTACACCTTC.

This clonotype occurred once. A much larger clone lies a single base off, so this may be a read error. The chain joins TRBV5-1 to TRBJ2-7, with D perhaps matching TRBD1 (6 bases). Germline V gene sequence: CDR1 SGHRS, CDR2 YFSETQ. V was trimmed by 5 bases and J by 3 bases, leaving 15 bases between them. This CDR3 has 14 residues. CDR3 coding DNA: TGCGCCAGCAGACCTCTCGGGACAAACTACGAGCAGTACTTC. Encoded protein: CASRPLGTNYEQYF.

A few counts support this clonotype. The chain carries TRBV14 and TRBJ2-1, with 11 nucleotides matching TRBD2. In germline, CDR1 is SGHDN, CDR2 FVKESK. The J segment lost 0 bases and the V segment lost 5 bases, leaving 6 bases of the junction unmatched. This CDR3 is 17 amino acids long. This CDR3 reads CASSTTSGGASYNEQFF. For the CDR3, the DNA is TGTGCCAGCAGCACCACTAGCGGGGGCGCCTCCTACAATGAGCAGTTCTTC.

This clonotype was picked up a small number of times. This chain uses TRBV20-1 with TRBJ2-1; TRBD2 matches at 7 bases. Judging by the DNA end, TRBJ2-7 fits better; the J call may be wrong. Germline CDR1 is DFQATT and CDR2 is SNEGSKA (reference sequence). CDR3 length: 13 amino acids. CDR3 coding DNA: TGCAGTGCTGGGACTACAACTTACAATGAGCAGTACTTC. Translating gives CSAGTTTYNEQYF.

The rearrangement uses TRBV28 and TRBJ1-5; D might be TRBD1 (5 bases). There are 14 residues in the CDR3. V lost 6 bases to trimming and J lost 3 bases, with 12 bases between them. Per germline, CDR1 MDHEN and CDR2 SYDVKM. Written as DNA, the CDR3 is TGTGCCAGCAGGGGGCGAGAGGACAATCAGCCCCAGCATTTT. Residues: CASRGREDNQPQHF. The variable domain in full, with the rest retrieved from reference TRBV28 and TRBJ1-5, is DVKVTQSSRYLVKRTGEKVFLECVQDMDHENMFWYRQDPGLGLRLIYFSYDVKMKEKGDIPEGYSVSREKKERFSLILESASTNQTSMYLCASRGREDNQPQHFGDGTRLSIL.

J is TRBJ1-1 and V is TRBV3-1; tentative D call: TRBD1 (5 bases). Germline-derived CDR1 and CDR2 are LGHDT and YNNKEL (reference sequence). Deletions cut 3 bases from V and 0 bases from J, with 14 bases between. The CDR3 length is 16 residues. CDR3 residues: CASSQWTPRLNTEAFF. The CDR3 nucleotides read TGTGCCAGCAGCCAGTGGACACCCCGTTTGAACACTGAAGCTTTCTTT. Combining the CDR3 with reference TRBV3-1 and TRBJ1-1 gives the whole variable domain DTAVSQTPKYLVTQMGNDKSIKCEQNLGHDTMYWYKQDSKKFLKIMFSYNNKELIINETVPNRFSPKSPDKAHLNLHINSLELGDSAVYFCASSQWTPRLNTEAFFGQGTRLTVV.

This clonotype turned up a few times. DNA of the CDR3: TGTGCCAGCTCAGACGCCGTCTACAATGAGCAGTTCTTC. Translated, it gives CASSDAVYNEQFF. This sequence joins TRBV18 and TRBJ2-1; no definite D call. Trimming removed 5 bases at V and 3 bases at J, with 8 bases between. In germline, CDR1 is KGHSH, CDR2 LQKENI. The CDR3 extends over 13 amino acids.

This clonotype was detected only once. Here the CDR3 DNA reads TGCGCCAGCAGCCAAAGACTAACCCACAATGAGCAGTACTTC. It encodes CASSQRLTHNEQYF. This sequence joins TRBV4-1 and TRBJ2-7, with D maybe TRBD2 (5 bases). The germline V and J ends were trimmed by 2 bases and 7 bases, with 15 bases remaining between them. CDR1 and CDR2 (germline): MGHRA, YSYEKL. The CDR3 runs 14 residues.

In this sample, this clonotype turned up a few times. The chain uses TRBV10-3 and TRBJ1-5; D call uncertain. The CDR3 loop spans 17 amino acids. V was cut by 0 bases and J by 0 bases, with 12 bases left in between. Germline lookup yields CDR1 ENHRY and CDR2 SYGVKD. The CDR3 protein is CAISESTGGTSNQPQHF. The CDR3 DNA sequence: TGTGCCATCAGTGAGTCGACGGGCGGTACTAGCAATCAGCCCCAGCATTTT.

This clonotype has just a few counts. The CDR3 loop is CSARDWVGERTRSYEQYF. In DNA form, the CDR3 reads TGCAGTGCTAGAGATTGGGTAGGAGAGCGGACACGCTCCTACGAGCAGTACTTC. The chain combines TRBV20-1 with TRBJ2-7; D might be TRBD1 or TRBD2, each matching 5 bases. Per germline, CDR1 DFQATT and CDR2 SNEGSKA (reference sequence). V was clipped by 0 bases and J by 0 bases, with 21 bases between them. The CDR3 totals 18 residues.

This clonotype came up a few times. This chain uses TRBV20-1 with TRBJ2-5; D unresolved. The germline V and J ends were trimmed by 1 base and 5 bases, with 14 bases remaining between them. Germline V gene sequence: CDR1 DFQATT, CDR2 SNEGSKA (reference sequence). The CDR3 has 14 residues. The CDR3 DNA reads as TGCAGTGCTAGAGGAGTTAGAAGTGGTGAGACCCAGTACTTC. This encodes CSARGVRSGETQYF.

The chain is built from TRBV10-3 and TRBJ2-7; possibly TRBD2 for D (6 bases). Germline V gives CDR1 ENHRY, CDR2 SYGVKD. Trimming took off 2 bases at V and 3 bases at J, with 14 bases between the two ends. The CDR3 loop spans 15 amino acids. CDR3 sequence: CAISEREAGRYEQYF. In DNA, the CDR3 is TGTGCCATCAGTGAGAGGGAGGCAGGGCGCTACGAGCAGTACTTC.

The rearrangement uses TRBV27 and TRBJ2-3; 9 bases align to TRBD1. Germline-derived CDR1 and CDR2 are MNHEY and SMNVEV (reference sequence). Unmatched junction bases numbered 7, after V lost 0 bases and J lost 3 bases. The CDR3 totals 17 residues. The CDR3 sequence is CASSLSRGTGSTDTQYF. The DNA for the CDR3 is TGTGCCAGCAGTTTATCCAGGGGGACAGGGTCTACAGATACGCAGTATTTT.

A few counts support this clonotype. The rearrangement uses TRBV5-6 and TRBJ2-3; D unclear. Germline CDR1 reads SGHDT; CDR2 reads YYEEEE. The CDR3 spans 13 residues. V was trimmed by 3 bases and J by 6 bases, leaving 11 bases between them. CDR3 region: CASSSPNGDTQYF. CDR3 sequence (DNA): TGTGCCAGCAGCTCCCCGAACGGGGATACGCAGTATTTT.

As to this clonotype: This sequence may be a read error, since a much larger clone differs from it by one base. The chain joins TRBV6-6 to TRBJ2-1; D is perhaps TRBD1 or TRBD2 (6 bases each). The DNA matches TRBJ2-7 better at its end, which makes the J call doubtful. Per germline, CDR1 MNHNY and CDR2 SVGAGI (reference sequence). The CDR3 runs to 14 residues. The CDR3 DNA sequence: TGTGCCAGCAGTTCTATCGGGGGCTACAATGAGCAGTACTTC. Translating it yields CASSSIGGYNEQYF.

The J gene is TRBJ2-7, the V gene TRBV7-2; 9 bases line up with TRBD1. V gave up 2 bases and J gave up 6 bases; unmatched junction bases: 8. CDR1 SGHTA and CDR2 FQGNSA come from the germline V gene. The CDR3 is 15 residues long. CDR3 sequence (DNA): TGTGCCAGCAGCTTAACGGGACAGGGTGTGAGCGAGCAGTACTTC. It is translated as CASSLTGQGVSEQYF.

The sample holds a few counts of this clonotype. The chain employs TRBV20-1 and TRBJ2-2; a weak D match, TRBD1 (5 bases). Trimming cost V 3 bases and J 1 base, with 15 bases left between them. Germline V gene lookup returns CDR1 DFQATT and CDR2 SNEGSKA (reference sequence). CDR3 length: 16 residues. The chain's CDR3 is CSARSRDRKNTGELFF. CDR3 nucleotides: TGCAGTGCTAGGTCCCGAGACAGAAAGAACACCGGGGAGCTGTTTTTT.

This clonotype was recorded a few times. The chain joins TRBV6-1 to TRBJ2-7; 9 bases are shared with TRBD2. The CDR3 length is 15 residues. J was trimmed by 0 bases and V by 5 bases; bases with no gene match: 5. Germline loops: CDR1 MNHNS, CDR2 SASEGT. CDR3 nucleotides: TGTGCCAGCAGTATAGGGACTAGCCACTCCTACGAGCAGTACTTC. The encoded protein is CASSIGTSHSYEQYF.

The chain couples TRBV5-6 to TRBJ2-3, with a tentative D call TRBD2 (6 bases). This CDR3 spans 16 amino acids. The V end lost 0 bases, the J end lost 1 base, and 12 bases lay between the germline ends. CDR1 is SGHDT and CDR2 is YYEEEE in the germline V gene. The CDR3 DNA reads as TGTGCCAGCAGCTTGGTCCCGGGAGCTGGCACAGATACGCAGTATTTT. As protein: CASSLVPGAGTDTQYF.

This chain joins TRBV4-1 and TRBJ1-2, with a weak D call TRBD1 (5 bases). The CDR3 is 15 amino acids. The germline V gene has CDR1 MGHRA and CDR2 YSYEKL. Trimming pared 1 base from V and 1 base from J, leaving 10 bases between. The CDR3 reads CASSQAAGINYGYTF. In nucleotides, the CDR3 is TGCGCCAGCAGCCAAGCGGCAGGGATTAACTATGGCTACACCTTC.

This clonotype appeared a few times. The chain combines TRBV7-8 with TRBJ2-4, with D maybe TRBD1 (6 bases). This CDR3 is 14 amino acids long. Trimming removed 5 bases at V and 4 bases at J, with 12 bases between. Germline V gene sequence: CDR1 SGHVS, CDR2 FQNEAQ. The CDR3 DNA sequence: TGTGCCAGCAGCGTCACAGGGCAGAAAAACATTCAGTACTTC. Translated, it gives CASSVTGQKNIQYF.